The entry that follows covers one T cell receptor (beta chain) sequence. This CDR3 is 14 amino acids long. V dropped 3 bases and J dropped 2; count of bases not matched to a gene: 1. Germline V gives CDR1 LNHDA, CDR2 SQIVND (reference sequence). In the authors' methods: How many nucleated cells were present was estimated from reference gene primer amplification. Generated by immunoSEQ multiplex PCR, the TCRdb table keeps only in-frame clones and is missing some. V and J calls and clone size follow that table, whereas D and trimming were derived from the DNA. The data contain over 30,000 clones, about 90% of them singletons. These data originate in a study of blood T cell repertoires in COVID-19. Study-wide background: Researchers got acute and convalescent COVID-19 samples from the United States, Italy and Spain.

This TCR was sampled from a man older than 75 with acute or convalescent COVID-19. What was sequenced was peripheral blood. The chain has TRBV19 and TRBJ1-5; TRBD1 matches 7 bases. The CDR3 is CASSIGTGNQPQHF. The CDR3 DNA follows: TGTGCCAGTAGTATCGGGACAGGCAATCAGCCCCAGCATTTT. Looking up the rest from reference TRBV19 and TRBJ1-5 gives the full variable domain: DGGITQSPKYLFRKEGQNVTLSCEQNLNHDAMYWYRQDPGQGLRLIYYSQIVNDFQKGDIAEGYSVSREKKESFPLTVTSAQKNPTAFYLCASSIGTGNQPQHFGDGTRLSIL.